This T cell receptor beta chain was identified during a study of T cell responses to AZD1222 COVID-19 vaccine. Generated by immunoSEQ multiplex PCR, the TCRdb table keeps only in-frame clones and is missing some. Of 150,000 to 200,000 clones listed, about nine tenths are singletons. The CDR3 length is 14 residues. CDR1 is MDHEN and CDR2 is SYDVKM in the germline V gene. V lost 6 bases to trimming and J lost 0 bases, with 10 bases between them. This chain connects TRBV28 to TRBJ2-3; D possibly corresponds to TRBD2 (5 bases). The TCR originated in an adult in good health. The sequenced sample was peripheral blood, obtained on day 0 of AZD1222 vaccination. In DNA form, the CDR3 reads TGTGCCAGCAGAGTAGCGCGTAGCACAGATACGCAGTATTTT. Residues: CASRVARSTDTQYF.